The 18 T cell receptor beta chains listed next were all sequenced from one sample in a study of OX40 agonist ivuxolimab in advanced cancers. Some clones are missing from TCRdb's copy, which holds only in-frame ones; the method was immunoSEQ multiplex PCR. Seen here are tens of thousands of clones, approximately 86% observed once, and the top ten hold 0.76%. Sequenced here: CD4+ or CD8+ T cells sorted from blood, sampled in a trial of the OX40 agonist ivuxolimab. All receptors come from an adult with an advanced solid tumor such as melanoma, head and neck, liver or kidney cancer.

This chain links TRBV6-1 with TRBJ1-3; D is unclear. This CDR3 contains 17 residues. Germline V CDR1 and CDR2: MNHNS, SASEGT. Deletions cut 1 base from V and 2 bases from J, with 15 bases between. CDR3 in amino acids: CASSEEQALSPGNTIYF. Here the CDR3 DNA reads TGTGCCAGCAGTGAAGAGCAGGCTCTTTCTCCTGGAAACACCATATATTTT.

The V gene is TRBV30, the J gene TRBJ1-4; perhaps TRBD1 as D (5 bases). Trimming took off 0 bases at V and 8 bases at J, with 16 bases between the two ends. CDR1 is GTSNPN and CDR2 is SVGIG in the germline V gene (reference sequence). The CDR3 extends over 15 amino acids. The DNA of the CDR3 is TGTGCCTGGAGTGTCGGGGCGGTCGGGGTGGAAAAACTGTTTTTT. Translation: CAWSVGAVGVEKLFF.

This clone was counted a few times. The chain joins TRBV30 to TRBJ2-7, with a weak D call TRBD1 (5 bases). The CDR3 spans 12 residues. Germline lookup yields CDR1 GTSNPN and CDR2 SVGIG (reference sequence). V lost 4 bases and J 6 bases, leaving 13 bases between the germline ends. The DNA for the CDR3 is TGTGCCTGGACCCCACAGGCAGGCGAGCAGTACTTC. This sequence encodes CAWTPQAGEQYF.

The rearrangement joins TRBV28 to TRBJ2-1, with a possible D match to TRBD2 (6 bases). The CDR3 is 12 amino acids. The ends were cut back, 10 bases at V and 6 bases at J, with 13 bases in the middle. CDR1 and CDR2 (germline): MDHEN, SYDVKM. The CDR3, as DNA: TGTGCCACGGAGGGCCCGGGCAATGAGCAGTTCTTC. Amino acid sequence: CATEGPGNEQFF.

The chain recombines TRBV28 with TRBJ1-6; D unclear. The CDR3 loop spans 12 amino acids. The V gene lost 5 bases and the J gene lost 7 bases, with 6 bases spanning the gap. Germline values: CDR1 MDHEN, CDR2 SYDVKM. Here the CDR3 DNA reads TGTGCCAGCAGTCTCGTGAATTCACCCCTCCACTTT. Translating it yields CASSLVNSPLHF.

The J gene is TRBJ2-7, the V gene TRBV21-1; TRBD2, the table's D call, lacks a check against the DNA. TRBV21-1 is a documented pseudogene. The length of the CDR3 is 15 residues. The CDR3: CASSWGASGSYEQYF. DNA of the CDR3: TGTGCCAGCAGCTGGGGGGCTAGCGGTTCTTACGAGCAGTACTTC.

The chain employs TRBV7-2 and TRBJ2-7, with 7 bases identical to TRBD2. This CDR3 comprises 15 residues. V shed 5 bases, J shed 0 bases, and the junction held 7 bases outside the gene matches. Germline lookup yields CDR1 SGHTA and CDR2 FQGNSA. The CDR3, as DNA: TGTGCCAGCAGCCACTCGGGCGGGAGCTCCTACGAGCAGTACTTC. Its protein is CASSHSGGSSYEQYF.

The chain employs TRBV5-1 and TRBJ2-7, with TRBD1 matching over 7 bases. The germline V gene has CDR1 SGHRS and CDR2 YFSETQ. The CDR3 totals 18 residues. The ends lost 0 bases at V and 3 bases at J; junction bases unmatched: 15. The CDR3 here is CASSLGNTGQLPFYEQYF. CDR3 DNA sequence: TGCGCCAGCAGCTTGGGTAATACGGGACAGCTACCTTTCTACGAGCAGTACTTC.

CDR3 DNA: TGTGCCAGCAGCTCCAACAGGGGAATCTGGTACGAGCAGTACTTC. Translating gives CASSSNRGIWYEQYF. The rearrangement uses TRBV5-5 and TRBJ2-7, with 7 bases fitting TRBD1. Trimming took 3 bases from V and 4 from J; bases not matched to a gene: 10. The V gene's germline CDR1 is SGHKS and CDR2 YYEKEE (reference sequence). This CDR3 has 15 residues.

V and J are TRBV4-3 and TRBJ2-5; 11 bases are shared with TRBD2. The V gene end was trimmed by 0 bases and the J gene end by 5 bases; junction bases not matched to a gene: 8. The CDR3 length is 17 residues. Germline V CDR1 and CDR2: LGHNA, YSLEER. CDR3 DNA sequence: TGCGCCAGCAGCCAAGATCGGGTAATAGCGGGAGGGGAGACCCAGTACTTC. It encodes CASSQDRVIAGGETQYF.

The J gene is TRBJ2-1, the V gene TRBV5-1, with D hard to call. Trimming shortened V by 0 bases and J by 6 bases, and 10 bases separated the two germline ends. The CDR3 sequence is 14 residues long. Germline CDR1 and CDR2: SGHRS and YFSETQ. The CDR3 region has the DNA TGCGCCAGCAGCTTGGACCATCCGGGCAATGAGCAGTTCTTC. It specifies CASSLDHPGNEQFF.

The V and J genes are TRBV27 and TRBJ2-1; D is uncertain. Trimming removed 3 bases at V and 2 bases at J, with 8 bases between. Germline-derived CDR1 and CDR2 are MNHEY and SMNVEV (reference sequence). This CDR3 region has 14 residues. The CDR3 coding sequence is TGTGCCAGCAGTTTGATTGCGGCCTACAATGAGCAGTTCTTC. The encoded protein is CASSLIAAYNEQFF.

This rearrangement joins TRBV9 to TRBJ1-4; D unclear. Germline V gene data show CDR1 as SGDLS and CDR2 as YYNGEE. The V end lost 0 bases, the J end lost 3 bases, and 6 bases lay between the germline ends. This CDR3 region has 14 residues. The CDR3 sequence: CASSVAGANEKLFF. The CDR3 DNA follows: TGTGCCAGCAGCGTAGCCGGGGCTAATGAAAAACTGTTTTTT.

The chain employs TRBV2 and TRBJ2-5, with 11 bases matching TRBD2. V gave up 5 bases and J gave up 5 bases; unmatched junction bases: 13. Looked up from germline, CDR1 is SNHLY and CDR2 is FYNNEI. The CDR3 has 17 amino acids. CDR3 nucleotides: TGTGCCAGCAGTAGACTAGCGGGGCCTCGGGGTGTGGAGACCCAGTACTTC. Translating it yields CASSRLAGPRGVETQYF. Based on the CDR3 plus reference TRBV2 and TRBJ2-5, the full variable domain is EPEVTQTPSHQVTQMGQEVILRCVPISNHLYFYWYRQILGQKVEFLVSFYNNEISEKSEIFDDQFSVERPDGSNFTLKIRSTKLEDSAMYFCASSRLAGPRGVETQYFGPGTRLLVL.

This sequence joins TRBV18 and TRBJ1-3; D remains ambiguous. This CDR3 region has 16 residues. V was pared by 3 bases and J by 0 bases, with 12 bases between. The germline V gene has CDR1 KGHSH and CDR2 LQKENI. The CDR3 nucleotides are TGTGCCAGCTCACCGCGCCTTTTAGACTCTGGAAACACCATATATTTT. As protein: CASSPRLLDSGNTIYF.

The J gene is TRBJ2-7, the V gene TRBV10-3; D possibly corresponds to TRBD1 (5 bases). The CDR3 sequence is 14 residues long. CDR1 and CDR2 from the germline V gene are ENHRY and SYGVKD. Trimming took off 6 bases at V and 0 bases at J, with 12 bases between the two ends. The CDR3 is CAIRQGSPSYEQYF. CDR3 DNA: TGTGCCATCAGGCAGGGATCACCCTCCTACGAGCAGTACTTC.

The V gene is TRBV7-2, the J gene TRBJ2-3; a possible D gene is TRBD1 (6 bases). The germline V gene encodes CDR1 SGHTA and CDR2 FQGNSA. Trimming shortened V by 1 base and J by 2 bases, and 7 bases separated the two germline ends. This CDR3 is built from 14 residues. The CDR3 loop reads CASSLGTATDTQYF. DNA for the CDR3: TGTGCCAGCAGCTTAGGGACAGCCACAGATACGCAGTATTTT.

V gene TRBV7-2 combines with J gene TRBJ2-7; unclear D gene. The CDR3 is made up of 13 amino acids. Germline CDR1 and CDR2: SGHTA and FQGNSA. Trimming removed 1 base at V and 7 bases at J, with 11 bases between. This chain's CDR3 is CASSLVPGGEQYF. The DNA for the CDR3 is TGTGCCAGCAGCTTAGTTCCGGGCGGTGAGCAGTACTTC.